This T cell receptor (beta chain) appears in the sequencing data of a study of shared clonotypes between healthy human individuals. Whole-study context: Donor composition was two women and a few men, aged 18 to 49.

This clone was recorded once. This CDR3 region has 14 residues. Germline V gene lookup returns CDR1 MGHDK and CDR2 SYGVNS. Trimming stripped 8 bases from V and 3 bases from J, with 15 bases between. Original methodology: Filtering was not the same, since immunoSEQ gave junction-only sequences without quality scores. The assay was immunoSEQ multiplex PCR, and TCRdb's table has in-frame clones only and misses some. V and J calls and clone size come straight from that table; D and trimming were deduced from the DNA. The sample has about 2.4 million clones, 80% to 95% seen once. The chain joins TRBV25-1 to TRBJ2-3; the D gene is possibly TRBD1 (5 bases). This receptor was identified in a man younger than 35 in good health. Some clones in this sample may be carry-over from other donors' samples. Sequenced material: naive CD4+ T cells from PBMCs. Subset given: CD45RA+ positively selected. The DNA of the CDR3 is TGTGCCAGCGAGCCCCAGGGTGGGACAGATACGCAGTATTTT. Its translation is CASEPQGGTDTQYF.